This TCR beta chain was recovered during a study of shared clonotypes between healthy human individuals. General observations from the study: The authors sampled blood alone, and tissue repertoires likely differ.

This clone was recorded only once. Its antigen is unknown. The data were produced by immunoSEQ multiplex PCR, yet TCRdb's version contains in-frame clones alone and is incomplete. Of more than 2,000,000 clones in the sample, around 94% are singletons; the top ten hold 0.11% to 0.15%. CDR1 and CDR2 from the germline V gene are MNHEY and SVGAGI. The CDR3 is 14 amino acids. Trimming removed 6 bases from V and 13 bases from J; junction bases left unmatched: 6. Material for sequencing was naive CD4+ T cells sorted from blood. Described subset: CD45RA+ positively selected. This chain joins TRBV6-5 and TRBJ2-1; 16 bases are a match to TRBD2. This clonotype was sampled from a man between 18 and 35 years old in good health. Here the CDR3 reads CASRPGLAGGDQFF. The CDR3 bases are TGTGCCAGCAGGCCGGGACTAGCGGGAGGGGACCAGTTCTTC.